This TCR beta chain was identified during a study of blood T cells in healthy people across ages. Study results and caveats: When set beside aged donors, long-lived donors presented more naive CD4+ cells and higher diversity. The recorded TCR beta diversity per million T cells decreased in a roughly linear manner with age.

Worth noting for this clonotype: What it recognizes is unknown. One junction end disagrees with the germline gene, perhaps due to a read error.

The CDR3 extends over 14 amino acids. CDR1 MDHEN and CDR2 SYDVKM come from the germline V gene. Primers used in a second PCR of roughly 7 to 11 cycles were a sample-barcoded 5' primer and a J-beta primer mix. TCRdb reprocessed the 5' RACE reads with MiXCR, giving one entry per CDR3 protein. The sample has some 860,000 distinct CDR3 sequences, 56% seen once. The TCR comes from a man in his forties or fifties in good health. The chain recombines TRBV28 with TRBJ2-5; TRBD2 agrees at 7 bases. The specimen was blood. The CDR3 spells CASRLWRGTETQYF. CDR3 DNA: TGTGCCAGCAGATTATGGCGGGGGACGGAGACCCAGTACTTC.